This is a list of T cell receptor beta chains from one sample in a study of technical replicates of blood from several donors. The protocol was immunoSEQ multiplex PCR, while the TCRdb copy is restricted to in-frame clones and leaves out a portion. This sample carries 75,000 to 95,000 clones, about 94% of them seen once, and the ten largest clones take 0.39%. Sequencing used T cells isolated from PBMCs. These TCRs come from a human donor in good health. Each CDR3 is given with its conserved first and last residue. The D gene is left open where the match is weak. Some rows have no size entry. The others give once, few or many, or a class for an expanded clone.

j_gene,abundance,v_gene,d_gene,CDR3nt,CDR3aa
TRBJ2-1,-,TRBV10-3,TRBD1,TGTGCCATCTCCAATGGGGACAGGGCGAATGAGCAGTTCTTC,CAISNGDRANEQFF
TRBJ2-1,once,TRBV7-3,TRBD2,TGTGCCAGCAGCCAAGCGGGAGGCCCAACTAGGGGTGAGCAGTTCTTC,CASSQAGGPTRGEQFF
TRBJ1-4,-,TRBV19,-,TGTGCCAGCCCAACCCACAGACTAACAGAAAAACTGTTTTTT,CASPTHRLTEKLFF
TRBJ2-5,-,TRBV9,-,TGTGCCAGCACCTCTGGTGACTTTGGGGAGACCCAGTACTTC,CASTSGDFGETQYF
TRBJ2-1,-,TRBV28,TRBD2,TGTGCCAGCAGTTTAGGGACTAGCGGGAGCTCCTACAATGAGCAGTTCTTC,CASSLGTSGSSYNEQFF
TRBJ1-1,-,TRBV19,-,TGTGCCAGTAGTACCCCACAGGGTAACACTGAAGCTTTCTTT,CASSTPQGNTEAFF
TRBJ2-2,-,TRBV30,-,TGTGCCTGGAGTCCAGATACCGGGGAGCTGTTTTTT,CAWSPDTGELFF
TRBJ1-1,-,TRBV5-4,-,TGTGCCAGCAGCTTCGGGAACACTGAAGCTTTCTTT,CASSFGNTEAFF
TRBJ1-1,-,TRBV28,-,TGTGCCAGCAGTCTTGGCTCATTTGAAGCTTTCTTT,CASSLGSFEAFF
TRBJ2-7,-,TRBV27,-,TGTGCCAGCAGTTCGAACAACCGGGAACCCTACGAGCAGTACTTC,CASSSNNREPYEQYF
TRBJ2-7,-,TRBV19,-,TGTGCCAGTAGTCTCGGAGACTCCTACGAGCAGTACTTC,CASSLGDSYEQYF
TRBJ1-1,once,TRBV4-3,-,TGCGCCAGCAGCCCAACTAATACCGGGGACTTCTTAACTGAAGCTTTCTTT,CASSPTNTGDFLTEAFF
TRBJ2-1,-,TRBV28,-,TGTGCCAGCAGTTTGGATAGCTATGAGCAGTTCTTC,CASSLDSYEQFF
TRBJ1-3,-,TRBV28,TRBD1,TGTGCCAGCAGGCCACAGGGGTCTGGAAACACCATATATTTT,CASRPQGSGNTIYF
TRBJ2-3,-,TRBV9,TRBD2,TGTGCCAGCAGCGAGGGGGTAGCGGGAGCAGATACGCAGTATTTT,CASSEGVAGADTQYF
TRBJ2-4,-,TRBV27,-,TGTGCCAGCAGTTTAATCCCGCAGGGCCCAGCCAAAAACATTCAGTACTTC,CASSLIPQGPAKNIQYF
TRBJ1-1,few,TRBV15,TRBD1,TGTGCCACCAGTGGGACAGGGCAGACTGAAGCTTTCTTT,CATSGTGQTEAFF
TRBJ1-2,once,TRBV6-5,-,TGTGCCAGCAGTCCCGGGGGGAGTCACTATGGCTACACCTTC,CASSPGGSHYGYTF
TRBJ2-2,-,TRBV5-6,TRBD2,TGTGCCAGCAGCTTGTATGCGACTAGCGGGACCGGGGAGCTGTTTTTT,CASSLYATSGTGELFF
TRBJ1-2,-,TRBV28,TRBD1,TGTGCCACTATGTCGACAGGGGCCTTAGGAGGGTTTTGGTATGGCTACACCTTC,CATMSTGALGGFWYGYTF
TRBJ2-7,-,TRBV30,TRBD1,TGTGCCAGGGGACAGTCCTACGAGCAGTACTTC,CARGQSYEQYF
TRBJ2-2,-,TRBV6-1,-,TGTGCCAGCAGTGAATGGCGGGGGAACACCGGGGAGCTGTTTTTT,CASSEWRGNTGELFF
TRBJ2-3,-,TRBV7-3,-,TGTGCCAGCAGCCCTCAGGGGGGTACGCAGTATTTT,CASSPQGGTQYF
TRBJ1-1,few,TRBV6-5,TRBD1,TGTGCCAGCGGACAGGGAATGAACACTGAAGCTTTCTTT,CASGQGMNTEAFF
TRBJ2-7,once,TRBV2,-,TGTGCCAGCAGATCGGACGGGACCTACGAGCAGTACTTC,CASRSDGTYEQYF
TRBJ1-4,-,TRBV15,TRBD1,TGTGCCACCAGCAGAGTGGGACAGGCTAATGAAAAACTGTTTTTT,CATSRVGQANEKLFF